Included here is one TCR beta chain sequence, with context. Trimming cost V 3 bases and J 7 bases, with 10 bases left between them. CDR1 is SNHLY, CDR2 FYNNEI, per germline. The CDR3 has 12 amino acids. Use of 60 Vbeta and 13 Jbeta primers characterized the PCR. Some clones are missing from TCRdb's copy, which holds only in-frame ones; the method was immunoSEQ multiplex PCR. This table has about 150,000 clones, 80% to 90% appearing once. The source of the sample is a study of cytomegalovirus exposure and HLA in healthy donors. The chain uses TRBV2 and TRBJ2-7, with D tentatively TRBD2 (6 bases). The receptor comes from a male donor in good health and CMV-seronegative. The source material was PBMCs. DNA for the CDR3: TGTGCCAGCAGTGATAACCGGGGGGAGCAGTACTTC. Translating gives CASSDNRGEQYF.